This entry concerns a single T cell receptor (beta chain). Methods used by the authors: Researchers report that nucleated cell counts were estimated from reference gene primer amplification. Here immunoSEQ multiplex PCR was the method, and the copy in TCRdb shows in-frame clones only, minus some. V, J and clone size are taken as reported in that table, and D and trimming were inferred from the DNA itself. The sample carries some 350,000 clones, 83% recorded once. Germline CDR1 and CDR2: SGHTA and FQGTGA. The CDR3 extends over 14 amino acids. V gave up 1 base and J gave up 2 bases, with 8 bases separating them. The sample comes from a study of blood T cell repertoires in COVID-19. As for the study in general: Samples of COVID-19 (acute and convalescent) were obtained from the United States, Italy and Spain. In each case, the material was cDNA or gDNA derived from T cells, B-cell-depleted T cells, or PBMCs.

The sequenced sample was peripheral blood. This rearrangement joins TRBV7-3 to TRBJ1-2; D might be TRBD1 (5 bases). The TCR was taken from a man aged 30 to 45 with active or convalescent COVID-19. The CDR3 region is CASSLKAGNYGYTF. The CDR3 DNA is TGTGCCAGCAGCTTAAAGGCAGGGAACTATGGCTACACCTTC.